This TCR beta chain was sequenced during a study of T-cell memory formation after mild COVID-19. Findings of the study overall: In second-wave clones peaking day 37, SARS-CoV-2 specificity remained unconfirmed. Contracting CD8+ clones were enriched in EMRA, CD4+ mainly in CM and EM. In pre-infection memory, a portion of responding clones appeared, which suggested that cross-reactive memory joined.

After 5'RACE with constant-segment primers, TCR alpha and TCR beta cDNA libraries carrying sample barcodes and UMIs were obtained. MiXCR, run by TCRdb on the 5' RACE reads, gives a single entry per CDR3 protein. The table lists approximately 270,000 distinct CDR3 sequences, around 15% of them singletons. This clonotype appeared a single time. Antigen unknown. Germline values: CDR1 SGHRS, CDR2 YFSETQ. Trimming removed 4 bases from V and 2 bases from J, with 12 bases in between. The CDR3 spans 14 residues. Material: PBMCs or a T cell subset sorted from them (not recorded which). The receptor was isolated from a man between 18 and 35 years old who had mild COVID-19 (a few samples of this study predate the infection). Cell type and time point are not known. The V and J genes are TRBV5-1 and TRBJ1-1; D unresolved. The CDR3 DNA is TGCGCCAGCAGCCCCAGCCCGGGTAACACTGAAGCTTTCTTT. This codes for CASSPSPGNTEAFF.